This T cell receptor (beta chain) came from a study of blood T cell repertoires in COVID-19. Across the whole study: Acute-phase and convalescent COVID-19 samples originated in the United States, Italy and Spain.

Produced via immunoSEQ multiplex PCR; TCRdb's table is partial and in-frame only. The repertoire holds under 150,000 clones, about 83% seen once, with more than 5% in the top ten. A single count supports this clone. V dropped 0 bases and J dropped 1 base, with 16 bases sitting between them. The V gene's germline CDR1 is LGHNA and CDR2 YSLEER. This CDR3 has 17 residues. The chain links TRBV4-3 to TRBJ2-7, with D possibly TRBD1 on 6 matching bases. The TCR sequence derives from a woman aged 50 to 60 who had been exposed to COVID-19. Sequenced input: PBMCs or T cells enriched from blood (not recorded which). The CDR3 loop reads CASSQEVQHRESYEQYF. CDR3 sequence (DNA): TGCGCCAGCAGCCAAGAGGTTCAACACAGGGAGTCCTACGAGCAGTACTTC.